These 15 T cell receptor beta chains originate from one sample sequenced in a study of OX40 agonist ivuxolimab in advanced cancers. Sequenced by immunoSEQ multiplex PCR; TCRdb stores in-frame clones only, minus some. The table records fewer than 25,000 clones, about four fifths of them present only once. The sequenced sample was CD4+ or CD8+ T cells sorted from blood, obtained in a trial of the OX40 agonist ivuxolimab. The receptors originated from an adult with an advanced solid tumor such as melanoma, head and neck, liver or kidney cancer.

This rearrangement joins TRBV19 to TRBJ2-1; 8 bases are a match to TRBD2. CDR1 and CDR2 from the germline V gene are LNHDA and SQIVND (reference sequence). Trimming cost V 3 bases and J 4 bases; bases outside gene matches: 2. This CDR3 is built from 14 residues. As DNA, the CDR3 is TGTGCCAGTAGTATCCAGCGGGGGTACAATGAGCAGTTCTTC. It translates to CASSIQRGYNEQFF.

The chain joins TRBV12-5 to TRBJ2-3; 8 bases match TRBD1. This CDR3 has 14 residues. CDR1 is LGHNT, CDR2 FRNRAP, per germline. The DNA for the CDR3 is TGTGCGAGCAAATCTCAGGGGGCAATAGATACGCAGTATTTT. Translating it yields CASKSQGAIDTQYF.

The V gene is TRBV6-5, the J gene TRBJ1-1; possibly TRBD1 for D (5 bases). The CDR3 is 14 residues long. Per the germline V gene, CDR1 is MNHEY and CDR2 is SVGAGI. Trimming took off 2 bases at V and 1 base at J, with 8 bases between the two ends. The CDR3 DNA sequence: TGTGCCAGCAGTTACGGGGCAGGGAACACTGAAGCTTTCTTT. Its translation: CASSYGAGNTEAFF.

The CDR3 DNA reads as TGTGCCAGCAGTGAACTCGGCGGTAAGGAGACCCAGTACTTC. It translates to CASSELGGKETQYF. This sequence joins TRBV6-1 and TRBJ2-5; the D is unclear. Germline-derived CDR1 and CDR2 are MNHNS and SASEGT. The CDR3 consists of 14 residues. V lost 2 bases and J 5 bases, leaving 12 bases between the germline ends.

This chain connects TRBV9 to TRBJ2-5, with TRBD2 matching 7 bases. CDR1 SGDLS and CDR2 YYNGEE come from the germline V gene. The CDR3 length is 18 residues. The J segment lost 1 base and the V segment lost 0 bases, leaving 12 bases of the junction unmatched. DNA of the CDR3: TGTGCCAGCAGCGTAGAGGAGGTGGGCGGGAGTAGCCAAGAGACCCAGTACTTC. Residues: CASSVEEVGGSSQETQYF.

The chain is built from TRBV29-1 and TRBJ2-3; 8 bases agree with TRBD1. The CDR3 loop spans 16 amino acids. Germline V gene data show CDR1 as SQVTM and CDR2 as ANQGSEA. Trimming took 0 bases from V and 4 from J; bases not matched to a gene: 9. CDR3 DNA sequence: TGCAGCGTTGAAGATATAATGGACAGGGAGGCAGATACGCAGTATTTT. Its protein product is CSVEDIMDREADTQYF.

The V call is TRBV30, the J call TRBJ2-1; tentatively, D is TRBD1 or TRBD2 (5 bases each). V shed 5 bases and J shed 8 bases, with 13 bases lying between them. This CDR3 region has 12 residues. Germline-derived CDR1 and CDR2 are GTSNPN and SVGIG (reference sequence). The CDR3: CAWVRGIDEQFF. Here the CDR3 DNA reads TGTGCCTGGGTACGGGGCATTGATGAGCAGTTCTTC.

This chain connects TRBV2 to TRBJ2-2; D is unclear. The CDR3 spans 12 residues. Germline loops: CDR1 SNHLY, CDR2 FYNNEI. V was pared by 4 bases and J by 5 bases, with 5 bases between. The CDR3 here is CASSVGTGELFF. The CDR3 bases are TGTGCCAGCAGTGTGGGAACCGGGGAGCTGTTTTTT.

This chain joins TRBV5-1 and TRBJ2-3; TRBD2 aligns across 7 bases. The germline CDR1 and CDR2 sequences are SGHRS and YFSETQ. The V segment lost 0 bases and the J segment 1 base; nucleotides outside the gene matches: 8. This CDR3 has 17 amino acids. The CDR3 region has the DNA TGCGCCAGCAGCTTGGATCTAGCGGTGGGGGGCACAGATACGCAGTATTTT. Protein sequence: CASSLDLAVGGTDTQYF.

The CDR3, as DNA: TGTGCCAGCAGCTTGACTAGCGGGAGTTCAAATGAGCAGTTCTTC. Translating gives CASSLTSGSSNEQFF. V is TRBV7-8 and J is TRBJ2-1; TRBD2 matches at 12 bases. This CDR3 region has 15 residues. Trimming removed 3 bases from V and 7 bases from J; junction bases left unmatched: 4. Germline-derived CDR1 and CDR2 are SGHVS and FQNEAQ.

The chain combines TRBV28 with TRBJ2-3; possibly TRBD1 or TRBD2 for D (5 bases each). Germline V gene lookup returns CDR1 MDHEN and CDR2 SYDVKM. The CDR3 runs 14 residues. The V end was cut by 6 bases, the J end by 1 base, with 11 bases between. The CDR3 region has the DNA TGTGCCAGCAGGCTGCAGGGACGCACAGATACGCAGTATTTT. Protein: CASRLQGRTDTQYF.

The chain has TRBV6-6 and TRBJ1-1, with a possible D match to TRBD1 (5 bases). CDR1 and CDR2 (germline): MNHNY, SVGAGI (reference sequence). V gave up 4 bases and J gave up 0 bases, with 6 bases separating them. The CDR3 totals 13 residues. The CDR3 nucleotides are TGTGCCAGCAGTTGGGGGGTGAACACTGAAGCTTTCTTT. Protein product: CASSWGVNTEAFF.

This chain links TRBV28 with TRBJ1-5; D is ambiguous. The germline V and J ends were trimmed by 3 bases and 4 bases, with 13 bases remaining between them. The germline gives CDR1 MDHEN, CDR2 SYDVKM. The CDR3 extends over 15 amino acids. CDR3 DNA sequence: TGTGCCAGCAGTTTGCAGGCAGAACTTAATCAGCCCCAGCATTTT. Protein product: CASSLQAELNQPQHF.

The chain combines TRBV15 with TRBJ2-5, with D possibly being TRBD2 (5 bases). Trimming removed 4 bases from V and 5 bases from J, with 14 bases in between. Looked up from germline, CDR1 is LNHNV and CDR2 is YYDKDF (reference sequence). The CDR3 is 14 residues long. CDR3 DNA sequence: TGTGCCACCAGCATGGGAAGGGAGTTCGAGACCCAGTACTTC. Amino acids: CATSMGREFETQYF.

V is TRBV5-4 and J is TRBJ2-7; weak D call: TRBD2 (5 bases). Trimming left V 4 bases short and J 3 bases short, with 14 bases between. The CDR3 sequence is 14 residues long. The germline V gene encodes CDR1 SGHNT and CDR2 YYREEE (reference sequence). Here the CDR3 reads CASSTLPGNYEQYF. The CDR3 region has the DNA TGTGCCAGCAGCACTCTCCCGGGAAACTACGAGCAGTACTTC.